A selection of T cell receptor beta chains follows, all from one sample in a study of T cell responses to AZD1222 COVID-19 vaccine. The assay was immunoSEQ multiplex PCR, and TCRdb's table has in-frame clones only and misses some. The sample yields 90,000 to 110,000 clones, roughly 87% seen once. Sequencing was performed on peripheral blood, taken on day 0 of AZD1222 vaccination. These receptors all come from an adult in good health. Each CDR3 is given with its conserved first and last residue. Some rows mark clone size as missing; the rest say once, few, many or name a class of expanded clone.

TRBJ1-2 - TRBV6-2/TRBV6-3 18 CASSYLRGYDGVGYGYTF
TRBJ2-3 few TRBV27 15 CASAQGTASTDTQYF
TRBJ2-3 once TRBV27 17 CASSLWARGGRTDTQYF
TRBJ1-2 - TRBV18 13 CASSPEGGGGYTF
TRBJ2-5 - TRBV3-1/TRBV3-2 12 CASSQATGTQYF
TRBJ1-5 - TRBV6-5 14 CASKEDTHNQPQHF
TRBJ2-6 - TRBV5-1 16 CASDRFGTGETNVLTF
TRBJ1-2 - TRBV2 14 CASSESRGQGSYTF
TRBJ1-4 few TRBV19 14 CASKQPFPGEKLFF
TRBJ1-6 - TRBV9 15 CASSVDRGGNSPLHF
TRBJ1-3 - TRBV11-2 13 CASSLNGGNTIYF
TRBJ2-7 - TRBV5-1 15 CASRPNPGTSYEQYF
TRBJ2-1 - TRBV29-1 13 CTPDRGFYNEQFF
TRBJ2-3 - TRBV5-1 17 CASSLDIAGGATDTQYF
TRBJ1-2 - TRBV7-2 15 CASSLARDINYGYTF
TRBJ2-5 once TRBV7-9 16 CASSPGRTGFVETQYF
TRBJ2-1 few TRBV7-2 15 CASSPGTSGFREQFF
TRBJ2-1 - TRBV27 15 CASSLGGAAYNEQFF
TRBJ1-3 few TRBV4-1 15 CASSQGQFSGNTIYF
TRBJ2-3 - TRBV9 17 CASSVDTRTGAADTQYF
TRBJ1-2 - TRBV27 14 CATASQGGIYGYTF
TRBJ1-1 - TRBV2 13 CATDRESNTEAFF
TRBJ2-7 - TRBV14 18 CASSQGDSLFSVSYEQYF
TRBJ2-2 - TRBV2 16 CASSTLSGENTGELFF
TRBJ1-2 - TRBV4-3 15 CASSQVWTDFYGYTF
TRBJ1-1 - TRBV4-1 15 CASSQRTGVNTEAFF
TRBJ2-1 - TRBV6-6 14 CASSYSMGAYEQFF
TRBJ2-1 once TRBV7-2 11 CASSLHNEQFF
TRBJ2-7 - TRBV15 15 CATSRDRRDRNEQYF
TRBJ1-2 - TRBV5-1 14 CASSPDRATYGYTF
TRBJ1-5 few TRBV29-1 13 CSVSDMANQPQHF
TRBJ2-3 - TRBV7-9 13 CASSLETGLTQYF
TRBJ2-5 - TRBV5-1 15 CASSLARGIGETQYF
TRBJ2-1 few TRBV15 17 CATSRVLGGSGWDEQFF
TRBJ2-3 - TRBV7-8 16 CASSLGDSLSTDTQYF
TRBJ2-7 many TRBV18 14 CASSPGGGPYEQYF